The text below deals with one TCR beta chain. Its antigen has not been determined. No clone much larger than this one lies a single base away; base qualities are absent. The sample is drawn from a study of T cells in Graves' hyperthyroidism and ophthalmopathy (dated by TCRdb to the late 2010s). In terms of the full investigation: Peripheral blood samples were taken at initial diagnosis, before any treatment was given. To identify TCR V-J signatures that set the groups apart, the researchers used a discovery cohort of more than 95 patients, made up of some 41 with Graves' ophthalmopathy and 57 with stable Graves' hyperthyroidism. An independent validation cohort of fewer than 20 hyperthyroidism patients and about 16 patients who later progressed to ophthalmopathy tested prospective prediction of ophthalmopathy. The 100 discovery patients were randomly split 7:3 into training and test sets. In addition, the study compared T-cell repertoires in thyroid tissue and in blood from about 6 Graves' hyperthyroidism patients. After sampling, hyperthyroidism patients received methimazole starting at 30 mg daily, and ophthalmopathy patients received high-dose intravenous methylprednisolone. According to the paper, TCR Vbeta CDR3 sequencing was carried out on about 140 peripheral blood samples, which came from 40 to 45 ophthalmopathy, some 73 hyperthyroidism and about 17 progressor patients.

The TCR beta CDR3 regions were amplified from the RNA transcripts. For the first round of RT-PCR on the TCR CDR3, the HTBI primer set was used together with the Qiagen OneStep RT-PCR kit. The libraries were constructed in a second round of multiplex PCR and then size-selected and purified. Sequencing of the libraries was done on an Illumina HiSeq2000 using paired-end 100 bp reads. The study's own analysis went as follows. Raw data were processed with SOAPnuke, discarding reads with adapters, uncalled bases, mean Phred below 15, or no exact constant-primer or identifier match. COPE v1.2.5 was used to merge high-quality paired reads, and clonotypes were defined as unique nucleotide sequences. MiTCR v1.1 was used to align the clonotypes against IMGT TRBV, TRBD and TRBJ reference segments. Analysis was restricted to V-J combinations with a frequency above 0.0001, which covered roughly 99% of repertoires. A TCS score was defined as the ratio of F50 (clonal expansion) to E x V (chaos), with BLOSUM62-based TCRdist applied between CDR3 peptides within each V-J. Welch's t-statistics and random forest reduced 450 to 600 V-J features to roughly 13, which were used in a naive Bayes classifier (R e1071). TCRdb reran the public reads through fastp at Q25 and MiXCR, keeping productive beta chains. Each CDR3 protein appears once, grouped with its most common genes and DNA. For this entry, the V and J calls and clone size follow TCRdb and not the study's own pipeline. This sample holds 200,000 to 300,000 distinct CDR3 sequences; more than 20% were observed only once. Around 32% of the sample rests with the top ten.

The CDR3 covers 15 residues, taking in both the cysteine and the phenylalanine. The sequence is cut down to CDR3 DNA, 45 bases in frame from base 1. The V and J ends are trimmed by 5 bases and 2 bases, leaving 15 bases between them. Broad study findings and their caveats: In validation, the model predicted progression to ophthalmopathy with around 71% sensitivity and approximately 72% specificity, a median of 6.5 months before onset. Blood samples also contained most of the expanded thyroid clonotypes (frequency above 0.001), which suggests that blood repertoires may reflect thyroid immune responses. No statistical method was used to set the sample size in advance, and investigators knew the group allocation. Ophthalmopathy was separated from stable hyperthyroidism by a 13 V-J signature model, with approximately 85% sensitivity and roughly 81% specificity obtained in cross-validation and 80%/75% obtained in testing.

Ophthalmopathy patients had moderately to severely active disease, Clinical Activity Score of at least 3, NOSPECS grade of at least 4, and duration under 3 months. Any patient with an uncontrolled infection, another autoimmune disease, pregnancy or lactation was excluded. Diagnoses were based on clinical symptoms, serum thyroxine and TRAb, thyroid ultrasound and orbital computed tomography. PBMCs were separated from approximately 9.9 ml of fresh peripheral blood using Ficoll-Paque density gradient centrifugation. Total RNA was extracted using Trizol reagent, and RNA quality was assessed on an Agilent 2100 Bioanalyzer.

The chain employs TRBV12-3 or TRBV12-4 and TRBJ2-5; confidence is insufficient to name the D gene. The sequencing sample was made of blood. The receptor was isolated from a woman aged 40 to 50 with Graves' ophthalmopathy. The CDR3 loop reads CASSPYGVSQETQYF. DNA sequence: TGTGCCAGCAGTCCTTACGGCGTCAGTCAAGAGACCCAGTACTTC.